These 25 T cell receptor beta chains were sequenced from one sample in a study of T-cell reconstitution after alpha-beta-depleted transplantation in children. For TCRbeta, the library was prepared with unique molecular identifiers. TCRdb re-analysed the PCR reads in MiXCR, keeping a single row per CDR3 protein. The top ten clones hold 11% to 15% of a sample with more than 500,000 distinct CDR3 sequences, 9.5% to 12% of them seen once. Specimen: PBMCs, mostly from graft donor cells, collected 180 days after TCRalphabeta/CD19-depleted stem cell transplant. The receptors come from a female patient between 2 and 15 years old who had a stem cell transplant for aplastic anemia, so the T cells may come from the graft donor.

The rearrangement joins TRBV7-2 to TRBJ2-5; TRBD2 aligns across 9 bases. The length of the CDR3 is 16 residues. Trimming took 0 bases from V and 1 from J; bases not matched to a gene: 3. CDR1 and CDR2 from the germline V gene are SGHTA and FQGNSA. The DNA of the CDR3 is TGTGCCAGCAGCTTAGCGCGCGGGAGGGCCCAAGAGACCCAGTACTTC. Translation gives CASSLARGRAQETQYF.

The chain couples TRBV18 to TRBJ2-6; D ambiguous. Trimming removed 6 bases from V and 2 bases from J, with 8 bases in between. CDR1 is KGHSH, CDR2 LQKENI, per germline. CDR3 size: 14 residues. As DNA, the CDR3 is TGTGCCAGCTCTGGGTCTCCTGGGGCCAACGTCCTGACTTTC. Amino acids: CASSGSPGANVLTF. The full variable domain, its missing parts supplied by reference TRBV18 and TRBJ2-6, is NAGVMQNPRHLVRRRGQEARLRCSPMKGHSHVYWYRQLPEEGLKFMVYLQKENIIDESGMPKERFSAEFPKEGPSILRIQQVVRGDSAAYFCASSGSPGANVLTFGAGSRLTVL.

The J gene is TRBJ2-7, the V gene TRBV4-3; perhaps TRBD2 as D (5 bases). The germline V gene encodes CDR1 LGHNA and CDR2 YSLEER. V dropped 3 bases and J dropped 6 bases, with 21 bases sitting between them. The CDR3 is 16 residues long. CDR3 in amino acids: CASSHGLIARSSEQYV. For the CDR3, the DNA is TGCGCCAGCAGCCATGGCCTGATAGCGAGAAGCTCCGAGCAGTACGTC.

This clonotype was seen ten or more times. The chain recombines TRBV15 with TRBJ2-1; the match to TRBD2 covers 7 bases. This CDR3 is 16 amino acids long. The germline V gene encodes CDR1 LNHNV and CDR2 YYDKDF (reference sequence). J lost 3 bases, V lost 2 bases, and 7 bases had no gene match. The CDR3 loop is CATSRKLAEHYNEQFF. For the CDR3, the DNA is TGTGCCACCAGCAGAAAGCTAGCGGAGCACTACAATGAGCAGTTCTTC. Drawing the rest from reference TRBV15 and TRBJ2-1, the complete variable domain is DAMVIQNPRYQVTQFGKPVTLSCSQTLNHNVMYWYQQKSSQAPKLLFHYYDKDFNNEADTPDNFQSRRPNTSFCFLDIRSPGLGDTAMYLCATSRKLAEHYNEQFFGPGTRLTVL.

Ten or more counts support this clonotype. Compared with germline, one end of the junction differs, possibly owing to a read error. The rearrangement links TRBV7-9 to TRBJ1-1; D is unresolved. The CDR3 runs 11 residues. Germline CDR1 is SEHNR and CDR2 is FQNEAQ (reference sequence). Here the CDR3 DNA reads TGTGCCAGCAGCCCCCAGGAAGAAGGTTTCTTT. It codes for CASSPQEEGFF. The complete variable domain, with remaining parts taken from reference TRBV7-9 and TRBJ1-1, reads DTGVSQNPRHKITKRGQNVTFRCDPISEHNRLYWYRQTLGQGPEFLTYFQNEAQLEKSRLLSDRFSAERPKGSFSTLEIQRTEQGDSAMYLCASSPQEEGFFGQGTRLTVV.

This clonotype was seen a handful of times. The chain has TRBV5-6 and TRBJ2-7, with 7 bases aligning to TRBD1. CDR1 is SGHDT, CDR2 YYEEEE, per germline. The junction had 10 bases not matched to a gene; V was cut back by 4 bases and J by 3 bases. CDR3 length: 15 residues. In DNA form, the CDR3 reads TGTGCCAGCAGCATCCTGGACAGGAACGTCTACGAGCAGTACGTC. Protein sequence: CASSILDRNVYEQYV.

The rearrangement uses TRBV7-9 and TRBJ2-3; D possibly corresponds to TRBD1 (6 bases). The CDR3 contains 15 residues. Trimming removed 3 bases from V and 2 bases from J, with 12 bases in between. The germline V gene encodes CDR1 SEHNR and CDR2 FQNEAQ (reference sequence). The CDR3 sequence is CASSFPQGTTDTQYF. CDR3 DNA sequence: TGTGCCAGCAGCTTTCCCCAGGGGACCACAGATACGCAGTATTTT.

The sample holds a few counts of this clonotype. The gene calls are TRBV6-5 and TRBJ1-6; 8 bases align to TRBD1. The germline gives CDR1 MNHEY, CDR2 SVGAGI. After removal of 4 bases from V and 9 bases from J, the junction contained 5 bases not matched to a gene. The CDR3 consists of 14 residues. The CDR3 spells CASSSRQGTSPLHF. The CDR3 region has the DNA TGTGCCAGCAGTTCGAGACAGGGGACTTCACCCCTCCACTTT.

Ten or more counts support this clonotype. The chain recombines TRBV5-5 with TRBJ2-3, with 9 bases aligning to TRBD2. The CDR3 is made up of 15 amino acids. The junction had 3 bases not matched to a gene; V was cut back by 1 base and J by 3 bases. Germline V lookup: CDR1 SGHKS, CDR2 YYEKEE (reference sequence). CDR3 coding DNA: TGTGCCAGCAGCTTGAATAGCGGGAGAACAGATACGCAGTATTTT. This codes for CASSLNSGRTDTQYF.

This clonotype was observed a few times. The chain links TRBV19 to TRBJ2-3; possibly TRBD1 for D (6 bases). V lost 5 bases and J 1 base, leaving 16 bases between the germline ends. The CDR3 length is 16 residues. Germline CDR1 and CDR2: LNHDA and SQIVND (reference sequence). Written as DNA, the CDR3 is TGTGCCAGTAGTGCCTTCGGGACATTCGGCACAGATACGCAGTATTTT. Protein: CASSAFGTFGTDTQYF. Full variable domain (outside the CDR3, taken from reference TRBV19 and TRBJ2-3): DGGITQSPKYLFRKEGQNVTLSCEQNLNHDAMYWYRQDPGQGLRLIYYSQIVNDFQKGDIAEGYSVSREKKESFPLTVTSAQKNPTAFYLCASSAFGTFGTDTQYFGPGTRLTVL.

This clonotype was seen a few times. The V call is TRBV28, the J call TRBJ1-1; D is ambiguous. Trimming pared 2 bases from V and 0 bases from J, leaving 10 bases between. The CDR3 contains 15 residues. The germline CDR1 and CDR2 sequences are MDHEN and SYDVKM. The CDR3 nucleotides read TGTGCCAGCAGTTTACATGGACGGCTGAACACTGAAGCTTTCTTT. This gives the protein CASSLHGRLNTEAFF.

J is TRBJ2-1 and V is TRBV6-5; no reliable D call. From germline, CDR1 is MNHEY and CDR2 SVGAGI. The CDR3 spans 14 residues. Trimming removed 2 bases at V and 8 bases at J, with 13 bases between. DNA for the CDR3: TGTGCCAGCAGTTACGATGGTAGTCCCGATGAGCAGTTCTTC. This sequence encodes CASSYDGSPDEQFF.

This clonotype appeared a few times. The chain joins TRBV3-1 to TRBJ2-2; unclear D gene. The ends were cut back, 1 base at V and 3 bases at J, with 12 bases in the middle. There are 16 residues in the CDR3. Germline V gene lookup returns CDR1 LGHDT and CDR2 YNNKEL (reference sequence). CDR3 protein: CASSQARVFDTGELFF. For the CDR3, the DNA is TGTGCCAGCAGCCAAGCTCGAGTGTTCGACACCGGGGAGCTGTTTTTT.

The CDR3 bases are TGTGCCAGCAGGGATTTCTATGGCTACACCTTC. It specifies CASRDFYGYTF. The chain couples TRBV4-2 to TRBJ1-2; D is undetermined. Between the trimmed V and J ends, which lost 6 bases and 4 bases, there was a span of 6 bases. This CDR3 contains 11 residues. Looked up from germline, CDR1 is LGHNA and CDR2 is YNFKEQ.

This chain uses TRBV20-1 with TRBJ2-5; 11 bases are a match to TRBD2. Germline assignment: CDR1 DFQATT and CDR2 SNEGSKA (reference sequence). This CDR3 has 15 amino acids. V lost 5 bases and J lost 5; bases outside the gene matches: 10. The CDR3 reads CSASPASGGYETQYF. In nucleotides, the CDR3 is TGCAGTGCTTCCCCCGCTAGCGGGGGGTACGAGACCCAGTACTTC.

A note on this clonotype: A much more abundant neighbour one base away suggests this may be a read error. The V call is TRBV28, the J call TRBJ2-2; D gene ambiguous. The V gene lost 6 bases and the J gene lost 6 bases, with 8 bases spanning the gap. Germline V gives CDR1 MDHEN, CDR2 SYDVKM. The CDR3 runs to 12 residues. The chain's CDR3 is CASSPHSGELFF. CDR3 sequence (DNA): TGTGCCAGCAGCCCCCACTCCGGGGAGCTGTTTTTT.

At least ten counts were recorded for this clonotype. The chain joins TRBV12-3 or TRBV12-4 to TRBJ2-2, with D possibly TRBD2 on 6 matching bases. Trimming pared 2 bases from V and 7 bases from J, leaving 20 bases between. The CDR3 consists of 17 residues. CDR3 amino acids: CASSLREFREKIGELFF. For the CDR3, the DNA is TGTGCCAGCAGTTTAAGGGAGTTCCGGGAGAAGATCGGGGAGCTGTTTTTT.

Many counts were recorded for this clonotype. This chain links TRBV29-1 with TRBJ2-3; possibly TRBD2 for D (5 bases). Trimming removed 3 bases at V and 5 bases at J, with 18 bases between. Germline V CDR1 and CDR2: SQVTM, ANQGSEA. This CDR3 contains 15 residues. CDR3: CSVEFGRGWGDTQYF. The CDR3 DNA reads TGCAGCGTTGAGTTCGGACGGGGTTGGGGAGATACGCAGTATTTT.

The CDR3 sequence is CSARDWTGGEKLFF. The CDR3 DNA reads TGCAGTGCTAGAGATTGGACAGGCGGTGAAAAACTGTTTTTT. The chain carries TRBV20-1 and TRBJ1-4, with TRBD1 identical over 7 bases. V trimming: 0 bases; J trimming: 7 bases; junction bases outside the gene matches: 5. CDR1 is DFQATT and CDR2 is SNEGSKA in the germline V gene (reference sequence). The CDR3 length is 14 residues.

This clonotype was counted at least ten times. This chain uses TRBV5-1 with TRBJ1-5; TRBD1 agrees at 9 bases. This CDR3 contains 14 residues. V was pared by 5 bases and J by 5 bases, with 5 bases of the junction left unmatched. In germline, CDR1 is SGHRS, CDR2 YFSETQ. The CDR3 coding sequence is TGCGCCAGCAGTTTCACAGGGGGCGATCAGCCCCAGCATTTT. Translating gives CASSFTGGDQPQHF.

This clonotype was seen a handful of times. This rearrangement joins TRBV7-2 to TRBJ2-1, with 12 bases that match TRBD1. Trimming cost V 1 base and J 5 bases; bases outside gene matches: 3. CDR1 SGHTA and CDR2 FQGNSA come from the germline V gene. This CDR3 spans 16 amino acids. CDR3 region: CASSLGGTGGHNEQFF. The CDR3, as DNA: TGTGCCAGCAGCTTAGGTGGGACAGGGGGCCACAATGAGCAGTTCTTC.

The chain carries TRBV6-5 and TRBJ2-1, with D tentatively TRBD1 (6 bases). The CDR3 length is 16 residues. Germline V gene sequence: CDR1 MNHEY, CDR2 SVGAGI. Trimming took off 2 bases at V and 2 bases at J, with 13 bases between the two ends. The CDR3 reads CASSYGDTTPYNEQFF. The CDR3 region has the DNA TGTGCCAGCAGTTACGGGGACACCACCCCCTACAATGAGCAGTTCTTC.

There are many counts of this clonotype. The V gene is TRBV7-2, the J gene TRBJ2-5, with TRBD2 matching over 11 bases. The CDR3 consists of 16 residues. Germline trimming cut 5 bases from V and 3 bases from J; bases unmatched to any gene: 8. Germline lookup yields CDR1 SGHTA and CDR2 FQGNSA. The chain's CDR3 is CASSPGPGLAEETQYF. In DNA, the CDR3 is TGTGCCAGCAGCCCAGGGCCGGGACTAGCGGAAGAGACCCAGTACTTC.

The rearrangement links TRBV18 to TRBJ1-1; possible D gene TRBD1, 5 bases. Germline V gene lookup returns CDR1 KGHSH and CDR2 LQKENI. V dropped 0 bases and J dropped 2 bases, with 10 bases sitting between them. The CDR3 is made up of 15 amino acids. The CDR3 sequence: CASSPPHQGNTEAFF. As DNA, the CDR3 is TGTGCCAGCTCACCACCTCATCAGGGAAACACTGAAGCTTTCTTT.

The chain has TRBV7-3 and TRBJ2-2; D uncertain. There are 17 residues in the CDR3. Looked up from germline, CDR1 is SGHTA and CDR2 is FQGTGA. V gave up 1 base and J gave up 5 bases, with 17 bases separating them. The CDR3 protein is CASSLIGLGTMTGELFF. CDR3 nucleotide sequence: TGTGCCAGCAGCTTAATTGGGCTAGGCACGATGACCGGGGAGCTGTTTTTT. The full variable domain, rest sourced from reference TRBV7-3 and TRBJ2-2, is GAGVSQTPSNKVTEKGKYVELRCDPISGHTALYWYRQSLGQGPEFLIYFQGTGAADDSGLPNDRFFAVRPEGSVSTLKIQRTERGDSAVYLCASSLIGLGTMTGELFFGEGSRLTVL.